This T cell receptor beta chain was profiled in a study of shared clonotypes between healthy human individuals. Assay execution took place at the deep level. Using immunoSEQ multiplex PCR, the repertoire was profiled, and TCRdb retains in-frame clones only, with some absent. The table has more than 2 million clones, approximately 92% seen once. Terminally differentiated effector memory CD45RA+ cells were left out of the naive CD8 fraction, which was CD45RO-negative and positively selected for CCR7. The junction had 6 bases not matched to a gene; V was cut back by 3 bases and J by 3 bases. Germline V gene data show CDR1 as MDHEN and CDR2 as SYDVKM. The CDR3 runs 16 residues.

The chain combines TRBV28 with TRBJ2-1; 9 bases fit TRBD2. Source material: naive CD8+ T cells from PBMCs. The receptor comes from a man younger than 35 in good health. Some clones in this sample may be carry-over from other donors' samples. Here the CDR3 DNA reads TGTGCCAGCAGTTTGTATAGCGGGAGAGTCTACAATGAGCAGTTCTTC. Translating gives CASSLYSGRVYNEQFF.